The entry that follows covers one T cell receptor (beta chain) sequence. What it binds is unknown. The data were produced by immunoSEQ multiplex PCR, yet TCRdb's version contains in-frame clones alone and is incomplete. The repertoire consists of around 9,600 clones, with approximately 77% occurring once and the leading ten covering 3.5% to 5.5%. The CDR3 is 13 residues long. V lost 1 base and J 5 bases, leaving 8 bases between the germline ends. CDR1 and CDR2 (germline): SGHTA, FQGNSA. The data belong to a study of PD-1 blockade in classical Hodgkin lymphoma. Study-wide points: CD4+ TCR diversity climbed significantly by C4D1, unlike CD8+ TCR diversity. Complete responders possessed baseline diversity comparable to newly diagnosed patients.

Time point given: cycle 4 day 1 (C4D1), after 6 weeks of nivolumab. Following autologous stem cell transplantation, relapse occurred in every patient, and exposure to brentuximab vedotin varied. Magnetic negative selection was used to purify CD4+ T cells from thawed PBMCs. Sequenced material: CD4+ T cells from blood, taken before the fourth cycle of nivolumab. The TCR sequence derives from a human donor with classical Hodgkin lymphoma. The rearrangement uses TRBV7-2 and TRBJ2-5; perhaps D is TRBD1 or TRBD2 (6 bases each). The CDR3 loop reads CASSLEGGETQYF. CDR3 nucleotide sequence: TGTGCCAGCAGCTTAGAAGGGGGGGAGACCCAGTACTTC.